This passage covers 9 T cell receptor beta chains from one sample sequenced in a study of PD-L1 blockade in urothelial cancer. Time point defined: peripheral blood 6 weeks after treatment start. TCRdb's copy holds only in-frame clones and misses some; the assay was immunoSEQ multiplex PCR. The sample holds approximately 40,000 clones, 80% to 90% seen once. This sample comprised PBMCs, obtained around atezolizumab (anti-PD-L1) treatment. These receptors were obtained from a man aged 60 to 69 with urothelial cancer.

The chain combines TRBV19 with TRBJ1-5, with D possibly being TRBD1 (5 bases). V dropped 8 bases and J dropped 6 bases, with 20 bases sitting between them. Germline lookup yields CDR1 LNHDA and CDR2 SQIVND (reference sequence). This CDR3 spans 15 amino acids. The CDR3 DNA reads TGTGCCAGTCACTCAGGGAACAGGTATTTTCAGCCCCAGCATTTT. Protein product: CASHSGNRYFQPQHF.

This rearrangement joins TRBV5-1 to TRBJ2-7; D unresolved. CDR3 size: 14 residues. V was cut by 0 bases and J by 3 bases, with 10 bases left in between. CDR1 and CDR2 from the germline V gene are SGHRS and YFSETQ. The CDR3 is CASSLGPPGYEQYF. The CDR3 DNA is TGCGCCAGCAGCTTGGGCCCCCCAGGCTACGAGCAGTACTTC.

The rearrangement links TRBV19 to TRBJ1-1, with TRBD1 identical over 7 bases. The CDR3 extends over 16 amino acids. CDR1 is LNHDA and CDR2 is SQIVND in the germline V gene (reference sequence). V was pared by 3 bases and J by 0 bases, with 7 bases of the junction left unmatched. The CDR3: CASSMKTGYVNTEAFF. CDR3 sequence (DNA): TGTGCCAGTAGTATGAAGACAGGGTACGTGAACACTGAAGCTTTCTTT.

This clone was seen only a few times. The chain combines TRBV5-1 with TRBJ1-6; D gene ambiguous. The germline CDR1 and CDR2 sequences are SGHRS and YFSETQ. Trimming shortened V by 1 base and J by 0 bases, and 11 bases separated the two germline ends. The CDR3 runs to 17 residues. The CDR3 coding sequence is TGCGCCAGCAGCTTGTTGTCAGCGAGCTCCTATAATTCACCCCTCCACTTT. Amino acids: CASSLLSASSYNSPLHF.

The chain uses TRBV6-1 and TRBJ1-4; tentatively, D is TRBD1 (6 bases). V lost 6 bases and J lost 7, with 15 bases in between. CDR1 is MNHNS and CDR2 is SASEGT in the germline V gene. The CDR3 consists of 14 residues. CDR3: CASSSGTLLEKLFF. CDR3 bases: TGTGCCAGCAGCTCCGGGACACTGCTTGAAAAACTGTTTTTT.

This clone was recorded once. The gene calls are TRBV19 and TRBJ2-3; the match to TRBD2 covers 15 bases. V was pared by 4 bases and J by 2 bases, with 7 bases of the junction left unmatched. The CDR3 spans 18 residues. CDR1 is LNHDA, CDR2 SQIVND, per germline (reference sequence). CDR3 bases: TGTGCCAGTAGTAGGACTAGCGGGGGGGGCCTCTCCACAGATACGCAGTATTTT. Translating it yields CASSRTSGGGLSTDTQYF.

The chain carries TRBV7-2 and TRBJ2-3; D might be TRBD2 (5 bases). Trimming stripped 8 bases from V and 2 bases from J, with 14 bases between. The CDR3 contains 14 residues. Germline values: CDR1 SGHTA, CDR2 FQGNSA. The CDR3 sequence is CASHKSGFTDTQYF. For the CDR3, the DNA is TGTGCCAGCCACAAATCGGGGTTCACAGATACGCAGTATTTT.

CDR3 loop: CASSVQGVSGNTIYF. The DNA for the CDR3 is TGTGCCAGCAGCGTACAGGGGGTCTCTGGAAACACCATATATTTT. The chain joins TRBV9 to TRBJ1-3; TRBD1 agrees at 7 bases. Per the germline V gene, CDR1 is SGDLS and CDR2 is YYNGEE. The junction had 1 base not matched to a gene; V was cut back by 1 base and J by 0 bases. The CDR3 covers 15 residues.

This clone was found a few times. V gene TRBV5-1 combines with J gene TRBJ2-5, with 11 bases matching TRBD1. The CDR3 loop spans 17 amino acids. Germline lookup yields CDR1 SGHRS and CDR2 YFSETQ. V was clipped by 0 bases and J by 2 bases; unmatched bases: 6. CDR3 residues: CASSLAGQGARQETQYF. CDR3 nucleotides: TGCGCCAGCAGCTTGGCCGGACAGGGGGCGCGACAAGAGACCCAGTACTTC. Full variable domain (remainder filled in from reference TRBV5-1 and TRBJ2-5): KAGVTQTPRYLIKTRGQQVTLSCSPISGHRSVSWYQQTPGQGLQFLFEYFSETQRNKGNFPGRFSGRQFSNSRSEMNVSTLELGDSALYLCASSLAGQGARQETQYFGPGTRLLVL.